These 6 T cell receptor beta chains came from one sample sequenced in a study of blood T cell repertoires in COVID-19. Profiling relied on immunoSEQ multiplex PCR, and the TCRdb table lists in-frame clones only, not all of them. The sample records 85,000 to 130,000 clones, approximately 80% being singletons. The sequenced material came from peripheral blood. All receptors come from a woman older than 75 with active or convalescent COVID-19.

This rearrangement joins TRBV7-3 to TRBJ2-2, with TRBD1 matching 8 bases. The CDR3 is 15 residues long. Germline V gives CDR1 SGHTA, CDR2 FQGTGA. The ends lost 4 bases at V and 7 bases at J; junction bases unmatched: 8. CDR3 sequence: CASSSGTGRSGELFF. DNA for the CDR3: TGTGCCAGCAGCTCAGGGACAGGACGGAGCGGGGAGCTGTTTTTT.

The table lists this clone with a count of one. V usage is TRBV5-1 and J usage is TRBJ1-2, with TRBD1 matching over 9 bases. From germline, CDR1 is SGHRS and CDR2 YFSETQ. J was trimmed by 4 bases and V by 3 bases; bases with no gene match: 4. There are 14 residues in the CDR3. Here the CDR3 DNA reads TGCGCCAGCAGCTCCACAGGGGGCTCCTATGGCTACACCTTC. This encodes CASSSTGGSYGYTF.

The table lists this clone with a few counts. This rearrangement joins TRBV7-2 to TRBJ1-4; D remains ambiguous. The CDR3 is 13 residues long. Trimming shortened V by 4 bases and J by 4 bases, and 7 bases separated the two germline ends. The germline V gene encodes CDR1 SGHTA and CDR2 FQGNSA. CDR3 amino acids: CASSSKFNEKLFF. CDR3 sequence (DNA): TGTGCCAGCAGCTCCAAATTTAATGAAAAACTGTTTTTT.

The chain uses TRBV4-3 and TRBJ2-4; D remains ambiguous. CDR3 length equals 15 residues. Germline V CDR1 and CDR2: LGHNA, YSLEER. Deletions cut 1 base from V and 0 bases from J, with 7 bases between. DNA of the CDR3: TGCGCCAGCAGCCAAGTTGGGCTAGCCAAAAACATTCAGTACTTC. It codes for CASSQVGLAKNIQYF.

This clone came up once. The V call is TRBV28, the J call TRBJ1-2; 7 bases fit TRBD1. Germline values: CDR1 MDHEN, CDR2 SYDVKM. Germline trimming cut 6 bases from V and 4 bases from J; bases unmatched to any gene: 8. The CDR3 is 14 residues long. CDR3 in DNA: TGTGCCAGCAGCCTCGGGGCAGGGGGCTATGGCTACACCTTC. This translates into CASSLGAGGYGYTF.

The chain joins TRBV27 to TRBJ1-6; 8 nucleotides match TRBD1. The CDR3 covers 15 residues. J lost 8 bases, V lost 6 bases, and 9 bases had no gene match. Germline assignment: CDR1 MNHEY and CDR2 SMNVEV (reference sequence). The DNA of the CDR3 is TGTGCCAGCAGCGGACAGGGTAGGCCGTATTCACCCCTCCACTTT. Amino acids: CASSGQGRPYSPLHF.